This T cell receptor (beta chain) derives from a study of T cell repertoires in cytomegalovirus infection. TCRdb re-derived calls from the reads in MiXCR, one entry per CDR3 protein. The table lists approximately 260,000 distinct CDR3 sequences, approximately 22% of them singletons. This clonotype appeared many times. Its antigen is undetermined. CDR1 is SGHVS, CDR2 FNYEAQ, per germline. The CDR3 length is 15 residues. Deletions cut 0 bases from V and 4 bases from J, with 12 bases between. The sample here was cultured PBMCs, taken from culture after CMV antigen stimulation. This receptor was obtained from a human donor in good health (CMV status not recorded). Some clones in this sample may be carry-over from other donors' samples. J is TRBJ2-5 and V is TRBV7-6; tentative D call: TRBD1 (6 bases). The CDR3 DNA follows: TGTGCCAGCAGCTTAGCGCGTCTAGGGGGAGAGACCCAGTACTTC. This encodes CASSLARLGGETQYF.